These T cell receptor beta chains were read from a single sample in a study of a mutant IDH1 vaccine in newly diagnosed glioma. These receptors are not linked to any known antigen. Sequencing used immunoSEQ multiplex PCR; TCRdb keeps in-frame clones, though not all of them. Of tens of thousands of clones in the sample, approximately 80% were seen once. The specimen comprised PBMCs, sampled from a glioma patient whose treatment included an IDH1 peptide vaccine. These receptors were obtained from a man aged 35 to 55 with glioma. The CDR3 runs from the conserved cysteine through the conserved F or W. The D gene is left open where the match is weak. Only part of the rows carry a size: once, few, many, or a class if the clone is expanded.

size	D	length	V	J	DNA	CDR3
few	-	12	TRBV6-1	TRBJ2-1	TGTGCCAGCAGTGAATTTGTGAATGAGCAGTTCTTC	CASSEFVNEQFF
-	TRBD2	13	TRBV4-3	TRBJ2-7	TGCGCCAGCAGCCAAGTGGGGAGCGGGAGGGTTACCTTC	CASSQVGSGRVTF
-	-	16	TRBV7-2	TRBJ1-1	TGTGCCAGCAGCTCGGGCAGGGGCTGGGGAAACACTGAAGCTTTCTTT	CASSSGRGWGNTEAFF
-	-	15	TRBV7-9	TRBJ1-3	TGTGCCAGCAGCGGGGGAGGTGGCTCTGGAAACACCATATATTTT	CASSGGGGSGNTIYF
-	TRBD2	16	TRBV5-1	TRBJ2-1	TGCGCCAGCAGCCGCGGACTAGCGGGGAGCTACAATGAGCAGTTCTTC	CASSRGLAGSYNEQFF
-	-	12	TRBV10-3	TRBJ1-5	TGTGCCATCAGTGGTGATGATCAGCCCCAGCATTTT	CAISGDDQPQHF
once	TRBD1	14	TRBV7-2	TRBJ1-6	TGTGCCAGCAAGGAGACAGGGAATAATTCACCCCTCCACTTT	CASKETGNNSPLHF
few	-	13	TRBV6-4	TRBJ2-7	TGTGCCAGCACCCCGATGGTCCGCTACGAGCAGTACTTC	CASTPMVRYEQYF
-	TRBD1	14	TRBV9	TRBJ2-7	TGTGCCAGCAGCCCGCGGACAGGGAATTCCGAGCAGTACTTC	CASSPRTGNSEQYF
-	TRBD2	14	TRBV6-1	TRBJ2-7	TGTGCCAGCGTCCGACTAGCGGGAGTCGGCGAGCAGTACTTC	CASVRLAGVGEQYF
-	-	12	TRBV30	TRBJ1-2	TGTGCCTGGTTGACCCAACCGTCTGGCTACACCTTC	CAWLTQPSGYTF
-	-	13	TRBV7-2	TRBJ2-3	TGTGCCAGCAGCCGTTTCGGCTCAGATACGCAGTATTTT	CASSRFGSDTQYF
-	TRBD1	14	TRBV5-6	TRBJ1-2	TGTGCCAGCAGCGTGGACAGGGCCAACTATGGCTACACCTTC	CASSVDRANYGYTF
-	TRBD1	15	TRBV7-6	TRBJ2-1	TGTGCCAGCAGCTTAGGAGGGACAGGGAGGGATGAGCAGTTCTTC	CASSLGGTGRDEQFF
few	-	14	TRBV29-1	TRBJ1-1	-	CSVSLDRRLTEAFF
-	TRBD1	14	TRBV7-8	TRBJ1-2	TGTGCCAGCAGGGGGGGGACAGCCTACTATGGCTACACCTTC	CASRGGTAYYGYTF
once	-	13	TRBV6-5	TRBJ1-1	TGTGCCATCACCGGGACGGCGAACACTGAAGCTTTCTTT	CAITGTANTEAFF
-	-	17	TRBV12-5	TRBJ1-4	TGTGCTAGTGGTGACCGGGATTTAGGGGCAACTAATGAAAAACTGTTTTTT	CASGDRDLGATNEKLFF
-	TRBD1	14	TRBV28	TRBJ1-6	TGTGCCAGCATCTCGGGTGCCAGGGGGTCACCCCTCCACTTT	CASISGARGSPLHF
-	-	15	TRBV27	TRBJ1-5	TGTGCCAGCACTCCTATGGGACTGGAGAATCAGCCCCAGCATTTT	CASTPMGLENQPQHF
-	-	15	TRBV7-8	TRBJ1-4	TGTGCCAGCAGCTCTAGACGGACTCCTAATGAAAAACTGTTTTTT	CASSSRRTPNEKLFF
-	TRBD1	13	TRBV12-5	TRBJ2-7	TGTGCTACCAGTCGGGACAGATCCTACGAGCAGTACTTC	CATSRDRSYEQYF
-	-	15	TRBV7-9	TRBJ2-2	TGTGCCAGCAGCTTAGCAGGACCCGACACCGGGGAGCTGTTTTTT	CASSLAGPDTGELFF
few	-	13	TRBV5-1	TRBJ1-1	TGCGCCAGCAGCTTGGACAGGAACACTGAAGCTTTCTTT	CASSLDRNTEAFF
-	TRBD2	17	TRBV28	TRBJ2-3	TGTGCCAGCAGTCCCCCCACTAGCGGGAGGCGTTACGATACGCAGTATTTT	CASSPPTSGRRYDTQYF
-	-	15	TRBV6-5	TRBJ2-3	TGTGCCAGCAGTTACTCAACTGTGACCACAGATACGCAGTATTTT	CASSYSTVTTDTQYF
-	-	13	TRBV9	TRBJ2-2	TGTGCCAGCAGGAGGGGAGACACCGGGGAGCTGTTTTTT	CASRRGDTGELFF
once	TRBD2	17	TRBV27	TRBJ2-1	TGTGCCAGCAGACGCTCCAGAGCGGGGGGCTATTCAAATGAGCAGTTCTTC	CASRRSRAGGYSNEQFF
-	-	15	TRBV6-1	TRBJ2-2	TGTGCCAGCACCAGAGACTTGCCGAACACCGGGGAGCTGTTTTTT	CASTRDLPNTGELFF
-	-	15	TRBV11-3	TRBJ2-2	TGTGCCAGCAGCTTAGATCTGTCGGGTTCCGGGGAGCTGTTTTTT	CASSLDLSGSGELFF
-	TRBD2	17	TRBV6-1	TRBJ2-7	TGTGCCAGCAGTGAAGCGACACTAGCGGGAAGGATCTACGAGCAGTACTTC	CASSEATLAGRIYEQYF
-	-	13	TRBV7-8	TRBJ2-6	TGTGCCAGCAGCTTGGTGGACCGGAATGTCCTGACTTTC	CASSLVDRNVLTF
-	TRBD1	15	TRBV7-2	TRBJ1-1	TGTGCCAGCAGCTTAAATCCCGGACAGGGCGGGGAGGCTTTCTTT	CASSLNPGQGGEAFF
few	-	14	TRBV7-9	TRBJ2-7	TGTGCCAGCAGCTTAGCACGGGGGCACGACGAGCAGTACTTC	CASSLARGHDEQYF
-	-	12	TRBV5-8	TRBJ2-7	TGTGCCAGCAGCTTGGACGGCCAGCGGCAGTACTTC	CASSLDGQRQYF
-	-	15	TRBV9	TRBJ2-1	TGTGCCAGCAGCGTAGTGGTGAATTCGGGGAATGAGCAGTTCTTC	CASSVVVNSGNEQFF
-	-	13	TRBV6-6	TRBJ1-1	TGTGCCAGCAGTGGGGCGGGGAACACTGAAGCTTTCTTT	CASSGAGNTEAFF
-	-	14	TRBV6-6	TRBJ1-5	TGTGCCAGCAGTAATAACAGGGACAATCAGCCCCAGCATTTT	CASSNNRDNQPQHF
-	-	12	TRBV6-1	TRBJ1-2	TGTGCCAGCAGTGAAAATAACTATGGCTACACCTTC	CASSENNYGYTF
-	TRBD1	19	TRBV7-9	TRBJ2-2	TGTGCCAGCAGCTTAGACCCCTCGGCGGGACAGGGGAACACCGGGGAGCTGTTTTTT	CASSLDPSAGQGNTGELFF